Reported below is one TCR beta chain. The antigen remains undetermined. The CDR3 covers 16 residues. Trimming pared 5 bases from V and 8 bases from J, leaving 22 bases between. Germline CDR1 SGHVS, CDR2 FNYEAQ. One entry per CDR3 protein, called by TCRdb with MiXCR from the 5' RACE reads. The data hold around 100,000 distinct CDR3 sequences, with under 7% observed a single time. The data stem from a study of T cells after yellow fever vaccination. Study-level background: Low-cell-number fractions underwent preparation using SMART-Seq v4 Ultra Low Input. General study results and limits: Weaker, the secondary response had a peak occurring faster, on day 5 versus 15. Repertoires sorted by FACS could include abundant clonotypes that are contaminants from the bulk population. Of the clonotypes, a small share occurred in both CD4 and CD8 compartments.

Sequencing used CD8+ T cells sorted from PBMCs, obtained 10 days after the yellow fever booster vaccination. The sequence derives from a man younger than 35 who received the YFV17D yellow fever vaccine. V usage is TRBV7-6 and J usage is TRBJ2-1, with D maybe TRBD1 (5 bases). As DNA, the CDR3 is TGTGCCAGCAGCCCCAGGGAAAGGGAAGGGGTACATGAGCAGTTCTTC. Amino acid sequence: CASSPREREGVHEQFF. Complete variable domain (other parts from reference TRBV7-6 and TRBJ2-1): GAGVSQSPRYKVTKRGQDVALRCDPISGHVSLYWYRQALGQGPEFLTYFNYEAQQDKSGLPNDRFSAERPEGSISTLTIQRTEQRDSAMYRCASSPREREGVHEQFFGPGTRLTVL.